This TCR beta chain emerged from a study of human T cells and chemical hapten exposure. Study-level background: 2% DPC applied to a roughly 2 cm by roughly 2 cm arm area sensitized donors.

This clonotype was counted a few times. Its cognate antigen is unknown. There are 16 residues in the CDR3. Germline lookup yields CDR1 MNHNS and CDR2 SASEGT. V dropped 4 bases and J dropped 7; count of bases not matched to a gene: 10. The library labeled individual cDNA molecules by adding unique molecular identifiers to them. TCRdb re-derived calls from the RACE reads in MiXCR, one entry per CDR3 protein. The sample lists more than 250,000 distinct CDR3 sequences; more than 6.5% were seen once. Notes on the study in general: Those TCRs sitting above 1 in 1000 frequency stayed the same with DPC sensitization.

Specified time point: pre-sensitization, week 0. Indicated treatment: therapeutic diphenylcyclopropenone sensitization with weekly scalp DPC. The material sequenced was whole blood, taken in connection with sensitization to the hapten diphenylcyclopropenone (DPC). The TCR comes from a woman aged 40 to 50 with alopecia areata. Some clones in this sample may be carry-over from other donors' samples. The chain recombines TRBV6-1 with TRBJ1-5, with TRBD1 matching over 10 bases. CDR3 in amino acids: CASSARGGQGKQPQHF. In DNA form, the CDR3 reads TGTGCCAGCAGTGCCCGGGGGGGACAGGGGAAGCAGCCCCAGCATTTT.